This T cell receptor (beta chain) was sequenced in a study of blood T cell repertoires in COVID-19. Study-wide background: Whether acute or convalescent, the COVID-19 samples came from the United States, Italy and Spain.

The CDR3 has 14 residues. V lost 6 bases to trimming and J lost 4 bases; unmatched junction nucleotides: 5. CDR1 SNHLY and CDR2 FYNNEI come from the germline V gene. Produced via immunoSEQ multiplex PCR; TCRdb's table is partial and in-frame only. The sample lists fewer than 400,000 clones, about nine tenths seen once, with 1.5% to 2% in the top ten. The study recruited people aged 18 to 89 years across around 24 US areas. Participant-reported clinical history was the basis for cohort assignment. Recovered status in Cohort 3 required two negative PCRs, clearance, or symptom resolution. The material sequenced was PBMCs or T cells enriched from blood (not recorded which). The chain uses TRBV2 and TRBJ2-5; TRBD2 agrees at 10 bases. The sequence came from a woman between 25 and 40 years old who had recovered from COVID-19. The CDR3 sequence is CASRSRTSGETQYF. The CDR3 bases are TGTGCCAGCAGGAGCCGGACTAGCGGAGAGACCCAGTACTTC.